This TCR beta chain appears in the sequencing data of a study of T-cell memory formation after mild COVID-19 listed by TCRdb under 2021. Some background on the complete study: TCR sequence clusters from the two donors were found to be largely donor specific. The cohort comprised two young, previously healthy adult volunteers, one female and one male. Longitudinal TCRalpha and TCRbeta repertoire sequencing tracked T-cell clones expanding and contracting after mild COVID-19 in a couple of donors.

Broader findings and caveats from the paper: Contracting CD4+ clones appeared mostly in the CM and EM memory subsets, whereas CD8+ clones were enriched in EMRA. The study covered only a couple of mild cases, and larger cohorts including severe cases with pre-infection samples were considered necessary. The second-wave clones that peaked on day 37 were not confirmed to be SARS-CoV-2 specific. Clones contracting from day 15 to 85 had balanced CD4/CD8 phenotypes, while a second wave expanding from day 15 to 37 was biased towards CD4+. The detection of some responding clones in pre-infection memory suggests that pre-existing cross-reactive memory T cells joined the SARS-CoV-2 response.

Sequencer: Illumina NovaSeq 6000. TCRalpha and TCRbeta cDNA libraries were built by 5'RACE with constant-segment primers, adding sample barcodes and unique molecular identifiers. RNA was extracted from every sample with Trizol reagent. The libraries were amplified in two PCR steps, and the second step added a second sample barcode and Illumina TruSeq adapters. Sequencing of the libraries was done on an Illumina NovaSeq, producing 2 x 150 bp paired-end reads. Regarding the original processing steps: With migec v1.2.7, reads were demultiplexed and then collapsed into UMI-guided consensus sequences. Using mixcr v2.1.11, UMI consensuses were aligned to TRA and TRB V and J templates and then assembled into clonotypes. Expanded or contracted clonotypes were those called significant by both edgeR and NoisET, with noise models trained on biological replicates. For edgeR calls, the thresholds were a false discovery rate-adjusted p below 0.01 and a log2 fold-change of 1. As an exploratory analysis of dynamics, PCA with hierarchical clustering was applied to max-normalized trajectories of the 1000 most abundant clonotypes. Separately sequenced CD4+ and CD8+ repertoires were used to assign the CD4 or CD8 phenotype of responding clones. TCRdb itself trimmed the public reads at Q25 with fastp, ran MiXCR and retained productive beta chains. When rows share a CDR3 protein, they turn into one entry using the most common DNA and genes. The V and J calls were determined by TCRdb, not by the authors. The sample table records about 350,000 distinct CDR3 sequences; approximately 13% of these occur just once. The biggest ten clones account for 22% of the sample.

For CDR1 and CDR2, the germline V gene lists LGHNA and YSLEER. V is clipped by 5 bases and J by 2 bases, and the sequence between their germline boundaries is 7 bases long. The CDR3 runs 14 amino acids, cysteine and phenylalanine included. The sequence is cut down to CDR3 DNA, 42 bases in frame from base 1. Ficoll-Paque density gradient centrifugation was used to isolate PBMCs. The table lists this clonotype with many counts. The target of this receptor is not known. The input lacks base qualities; no much larger clone sits a single base away. The receptor was derived from a man aged 18 to 30 who had mild COVID-19 (a few samples of this study predate the infection). The sample titles of this study are shuffled in the database, so cell type and time point are left out; the donor was told from shared clones. The chain employs TRBV4-3 and TRBJ1-6; no D gene is confidently identified. The sample was PBMCs or a T cell subset sorted from them (not recorded which). The CDR3 in this case is CASSERAYNSPLHF. Here is the DNA: TGCGCCAGCAGCGAGCGGGCCTATAATTCACCCCTCCACTTT.